This T cell receptor (beta chain) was recorded in a study of T cells after yellow fever vaccination. Whole-study findings and limits: Few clonotypes appeared in both CD4 and CD8 compartments.

The authors made TCR cDNA by 5'RACE template switching, adding a universal primer site and UMIs. Using its own MiXCR run on the 5' RACE reads, TCRdb lists one record per CDR3 protein. The sample contains 150,000 to 200,000 distinct CDR3 sequences, 9.3% of which appear only once. This CDR3 contains 13 residues. Germline assignment: CDR1 SQVTM and CDR2 ANQGSEA. V shed 8 bases, J shed 7 bases, and the junction held 9 bases outside the gene matches. This clonotype was seen a few times. What it binds is unknown. The clonotype comes from a young man who received the YFV17D yellow fever vaccine. The input for sequencing was CD8+ T cells sorted from PBMCs, taken 45 days after the yellow fever booster vaccination. The gene calls are TRBV29-1 and TRBJ2-1, with 9 bases matching TRBD1. In nucleotides, the CDR3 is TGCAGCTTCCGGACAGGGGACTTAAATGAGCAGTTCTTC. Translation gives CSFRTGDLNEQFF.